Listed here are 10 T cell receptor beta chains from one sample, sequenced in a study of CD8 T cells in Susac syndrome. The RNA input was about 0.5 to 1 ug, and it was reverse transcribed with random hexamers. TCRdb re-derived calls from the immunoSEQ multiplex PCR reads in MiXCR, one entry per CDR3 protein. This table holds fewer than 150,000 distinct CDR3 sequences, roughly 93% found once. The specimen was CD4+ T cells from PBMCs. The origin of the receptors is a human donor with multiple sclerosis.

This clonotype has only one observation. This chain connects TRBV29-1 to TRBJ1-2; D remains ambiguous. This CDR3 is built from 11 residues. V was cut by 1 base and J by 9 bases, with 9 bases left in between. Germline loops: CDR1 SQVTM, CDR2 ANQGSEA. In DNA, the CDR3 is TGCAGCGTTGAAGCCCGGGAAAGCTACACCTTC. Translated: CSVEARESYTF.

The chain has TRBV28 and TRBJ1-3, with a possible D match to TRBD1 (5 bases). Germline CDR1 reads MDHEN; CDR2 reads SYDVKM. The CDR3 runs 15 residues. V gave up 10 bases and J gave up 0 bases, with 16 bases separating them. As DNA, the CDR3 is TGTGCCACCCGACAGAAATTATTCTCTGGAAACACCATATATTTT. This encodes CATRQKLFSGNTIYF.

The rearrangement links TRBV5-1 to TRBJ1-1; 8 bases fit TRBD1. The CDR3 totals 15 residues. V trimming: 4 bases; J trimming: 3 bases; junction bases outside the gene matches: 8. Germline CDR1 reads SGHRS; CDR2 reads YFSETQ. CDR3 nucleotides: TGCGCCAGCAGCGCAGACAGGGGAAGGGACACTGAAGCTTTCTTT. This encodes CASSADRGRDTEAFF.

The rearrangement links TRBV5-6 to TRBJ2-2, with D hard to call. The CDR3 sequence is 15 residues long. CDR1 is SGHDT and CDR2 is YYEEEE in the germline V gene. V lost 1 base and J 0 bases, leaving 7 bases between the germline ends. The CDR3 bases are TGTGCCAGCAGCTTGTTACAGTCGAACACCGGGGAGCTGTTTTTT. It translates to CASSLLQSNTGELFF. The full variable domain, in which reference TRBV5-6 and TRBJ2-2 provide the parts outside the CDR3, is DAGVTQSPTHLIKTRGQQVTLRCSPKSGHDTVSWYQQALGQGPQFIFQYYEEEERQRGNFPDRFSGHQFPNYSSELNVNALLLGDSALYLCASSLLQSNTGELFFGEGSRLTVL.

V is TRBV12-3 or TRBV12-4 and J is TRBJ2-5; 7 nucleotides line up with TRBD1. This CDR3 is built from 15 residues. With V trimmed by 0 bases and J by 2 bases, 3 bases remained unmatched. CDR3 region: CASSLAGTVQETQYF. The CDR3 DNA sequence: TGTGCCAGCAGTTTAGCTGGGACAGTTCAAGAGACCCAGTACTTC.

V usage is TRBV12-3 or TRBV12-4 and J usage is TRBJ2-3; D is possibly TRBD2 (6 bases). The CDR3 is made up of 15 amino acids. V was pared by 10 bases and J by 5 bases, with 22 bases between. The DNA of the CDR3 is TGTGCCACGTTTAAGGACACGGGGGTGATAGATACGCAGTATTTT. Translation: CATFKDTGVIDTQYF.

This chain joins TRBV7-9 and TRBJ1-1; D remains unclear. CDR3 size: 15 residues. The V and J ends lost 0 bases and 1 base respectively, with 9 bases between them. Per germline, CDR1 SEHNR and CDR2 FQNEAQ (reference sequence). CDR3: CASSLAHNGNTEAFF. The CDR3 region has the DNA TGTGCCAGCAGCTTAGCTCATAATGGGAACACTGAAGCTTTCTTT.

For the CDR3, the DNA is TGTGCCAGCATTCGGACAGTCTCTGGAAACACCATATATTTT. This translates into CASIRTVSGNTIYF. This chain links TRBV6-6 with TRBJ1-3; possible D gene TRBD1, 6 bases. CDR1 and CDR2 (germline): MNHNY, SVGAGI (reference sequence). Trimming removed 7 bases at V and 0 bases at J, with 10 bases between. CDR3 length: 14 amino acids.

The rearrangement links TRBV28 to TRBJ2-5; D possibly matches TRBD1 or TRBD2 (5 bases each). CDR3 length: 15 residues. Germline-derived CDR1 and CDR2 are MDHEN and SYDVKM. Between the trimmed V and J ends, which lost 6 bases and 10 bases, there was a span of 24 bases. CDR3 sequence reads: CASRETGRSPSDQYF. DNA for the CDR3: TGTGCCAGCAGAGAGACGGGACGCAGTCCTTCGGACCAGTACTTC.

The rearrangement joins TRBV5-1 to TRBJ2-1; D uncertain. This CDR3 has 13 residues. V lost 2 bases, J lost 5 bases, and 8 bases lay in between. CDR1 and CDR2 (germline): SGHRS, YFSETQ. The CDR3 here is CASSFVSDNEQFF. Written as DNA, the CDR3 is TGCGCCAGCAGCTTCGTTTCGGACAATGAGCAGTTCTTC.